The source of this TCR beta chain is a study of blood T cells in healthy people across ages. General study findings and limits: TCR beta diversity per million T cells fell roughly linearly with age.

Then a second PCR, running about 7 to 11 cycles, was carried out with a sample-barcoded 5' primer and a J-beta primer mix. Via MiXCR, TCRdb re-called the 5' RACE reads, giving one row per CDR3 protein. The data contain some 1.5 million distinct CDR3 sequences, approximately 42% of them singletons. This clonotype was seen a handful of times. The antigen remains unidentified. CDR1 is MGHRA, CDR2 YSYEKL, per germline. Trimming took 0 bases from V and 2 from J; bases not matched to a gene: 6. The CDR3 spans 18 residues. Material for sequencing was blood. This chain connects TRBV4-1 to TRBJ2-3, with TRBD2 matching over 12 bases. The receptor was derived from a woman aged 18-29 years in good health. This CDR3 is CASSQDRTSGDHTDTQYF. CDR3 DNA sequence: TGCGCCAGCAGCCAAGATCGGACTAGCGGGGATCACACAGATACGCAGTATTTT.